The next 8 T cell receptor beta chains were all read from a single sample in a study of CD8 T cells in ankylosing spondylitis. Notes on the study in general: Eight or nine highly homologous variants formed a TCR beta motif that appeared characteristic of ankylosing spondylitis blood.

TCRdb re-derived calls from the 5' RACE reads in MiXCR, one entry per CDR3 protein. The data hold 670,000 or so distinct CDR3 sequences, with under 20% observed a single time. These receptors' targets are unknown. Sequencing input: blood, either unsorted or a sorted T cell fraction (not recorded which). The receptors were sampled from a male donor with ankylosing spondylitis.

This clonotype was observed at least ten times. One junction end does not reproduce the germline sequence, and a read error may be involved. CDR3 nucleotide sequence: TGTGCCAGCACTGAACGACAGGGGGGCAATCAGCCCCAGCATTTT. It is translated as CASTERQGGNQPQHF. V and J are TRBV2 and TRBJ1-5, with TRBD1 matching 9 bases. The CDR3 totals 15 residues. Germline assignment: CDR1 SNHLY and CDR2 FYNNEI.

The chain carries TRBV28 and TRBJ2-7; maybe TRBD1 (6 bases). Deletions cut 5 bases from V and 2 bases from J, with 16 bases between. CDR1 and CDR2 (germline): MDHEN, SYDVKM. There are 15 residues in the CDR3. DNA of the CDR3: TGTGCCAGCAGTAGCCCGGGACAAACACCCTACGAGCAGTACTTC. Encoded protein: CASSSPGQTPYEQYF.

The gene calls are TRBV2 and TRBJ2-7; the match to TRBD2 covers 12 bases. The trim removed 6 bases at V and 4 bases at J, leaving 7 bases unmatched. The CDR3 is 15 amino acids. Per the germline V gene, CDR1 is SNHLY and CDR2 is FYNNEI. The CDR3 nucleotides are TGTGCCAGCAGGGCCCGGACTAGCGGGAATTACGAGCAGTACTTC. Its protein is CASRARTSGNYEQYF.

The V and J genes are TRBV7-6 and TRBJ2-1, with TRBD2 as a possible D gene (7 bases). The germline V gene has CDR1 SGHVS and CDR2 FNYEAQ. This CDR3 is 16 amino acids long. Trimming left V 1 base short and J 4 bases short, with 14 bases between. The CDR3 region has the DNA TGTGCCAGCAGCTTAGTTACCGCGGGGGCATACAATGAGCAGTTCTTC. Protein product: CASSLVTAGAYNEQFF. Full variable domain (missing parts from reference TRBV7-6 and TRBJ2-1): GAGVSQSPRYKVTKRGQDVALRCDPISGHVSLYWYRQALGQGPEFLTYFNYEAQQDKSGLPNDRFSAERPEGSISTLTIQRTEQRDSAMYRCASSLVTAGAYNEQFFGPGTRLTVL.

This clonotype was seen a handful of times. The CDR3 region has the DNA TGTGCCACCAGTGACCAATCGGGAGTACTATACAATGAGCAGTTCTTC. Protein sequence: CATSDQSGVLYNEQFF. The chain employs TRBV24-1 and TRBJ2-1, with TRBD2 as a possible D gene (6 bases). Trimming removed 4 bases at V and 4 bases at J, with 16 bases between. The germline V gene encodes CDR1 KGHDR and CDR2 SFDVKD. CDR3 length equals 16 residues.

This clonotype appeared a few times. V is TRBV18 and J is TRBJ2-7; D is uncertain. The V end lost 5 bases, the J end lost 3 bases, and 8 bases lay between the germline ends. The CDR3 loop spans 12 amino acids. Germline V gene sequence: CDR1 KGHSH, CDR2 LQKENI. This CDR3 reads CASSREVYEQYF. DNA for the CDR3: TGTGCCAGCTCAAGGGAAGTCTACGAGCAGTACTTC.

This clonotype was counted a single time. It may be a read error: a sequence one base away is much more abundant. This chain joins TRBV7-9 and TRBJ2-2, with D perhaps matching TRBD1 (6 bases). Between the trimmed V and J ends, which lost 6 bases and 3 bases, there was a span of 11 bases. The CDR3 extends over 14 amino acids. Germline V gene lookup returns CDR1 SEHNR and CDR2 FQNEAQ (reference sequence). The CDR3 DNA reads TGTGCCAGCAGGGGGAACAGGGACACCGGGGAGCTGTTTTTT. This codes for CASRGNRDTGELFF. The full variable domain, rest sourced from reference TRBV7-9 and TRBJ2-2, is DTGVSQNPRHKITKRGQNVTFRCDPISEHNRLYWYRQTLGQGPEFLTYFQNEAQLEKSRLLSDRFSAERPKGSFSTLEIQRTEQGDSAMYLCASRGNRDTGELFFGEGSRLTVL.

The chain couples TRBV20-1 to TRBJ2-1, with 9 bases lining up with TRBD2. Germline lookup yields CDR1 DFQATT and CDR2 SNEGSKA (reference sequence). Trimming removed 5 bases from V and 4 bases from J; junction bases left unmatched: 6. This CDR3 spans 14 amino acids. This CDR3 reads CSALSGGEYNEQFF. The CDR3 DNA reads TGCAGTGCTCTTAGCGGGGGAGAATACAATGAGCAGTTCTTC.